Sequencing of this T cell receptor (beta chain) was carried out in a study of early T cells in non-severe SARS-CoV-2 infection (dated by TCRdb to the early 2020s). Turning to the overall study: Bulk RNA from unsorted whole blood was used for TCR sequencing, so alpha and beta chains could not be paired. Study-wide conclusions, independent of this receptor: VDJdb matching was skewed toward anti-spike CD8 responses and likely underestimated virus-specific expansions, missing private and CD4 specificities.

This clonotype was seen repeatedly, ten times or more. Its antigen is not yet known. Base qualities were left out, and no much larger clone turns up one base away. This was a case-control study nested in a cohort of healthcare workers in London, UK, who had nasopharyngeal swab PCR tests and blood samples taken every week. Healthcare workers were recruited between 23 and 31 March 2020, during the week of the UK lockdown, and were followed weekly for up to about 15 weeks. To prepare the library, 5' RACE was applied. Reads for this sample came from a NextSeq 500. The TCR library protocol attached unique molecular identifiers to individual cDNA molecules to correct for sequencing error and PCR bias. Both TCR alpha and beta chains were sequenced, and tight co-correlation was observed between alpha and beta sequence abundances in each sample. In the paper's pipeline: Decombinator V4 was used to perform V gene, J gene and CDR3 annotation of TCR sequences. TCRs were defined as expanded if a significant change between any two time points was detected under a Poisson model with p below 0.0001. TCR abundances were normalised to the total number of TCRs sequenced in each sample and reported as counts per million. VDJdb, accessed on 1 November 2021, was searched for TCRs annotated for CMV, EBV and SARS-CoV-2, and TCRs annotated for more than one antigen were excluded. The raw public data were reprocessed by TCRdb itself: fastp quality trimming at Q25, MiXCR clonotype calling, in-frame beta chains only. Each entry is one CDR3 protein sequence, shown with its most common DNA and genes. The V and J calls were not made by the authors but by TCRdb's processing. The sample profile shows some 57,000 distinct CDR3 sequences; approximately 10% of them were found once. The top ten constitute roughly 20% of the sample.

Sequenced sample: whole blood. The receptor comes from an adult who was a healthcare worker with PCR-confirmed SARS-CoV-2 infection or an uninfected control (not recorded which).

The nucleotides read TGTGCCAGCAGCTTAGGAGGGGGCGCAGCTAATGAAAAACTGTTTTTT. It translates to CASSLGGGAANEKLFF. The V gene is TRBV7-9 and the J gene is TRBJ1-4, and 7 junction bases match TRBD1. In the germline V gene (reference sequence), CDR1 corresponds to SEHNR and CDR2 to FQNEAQ. Taken from cysteine to phenylalanine, the CDR3 has 16 residues. Solely the CDR3 DNA is kept, with 48 bases framed from the first base. For this chain, trimming is 1 base at the V end and 3 bases at the J end, and the number of junction bases without a gene match is 5.